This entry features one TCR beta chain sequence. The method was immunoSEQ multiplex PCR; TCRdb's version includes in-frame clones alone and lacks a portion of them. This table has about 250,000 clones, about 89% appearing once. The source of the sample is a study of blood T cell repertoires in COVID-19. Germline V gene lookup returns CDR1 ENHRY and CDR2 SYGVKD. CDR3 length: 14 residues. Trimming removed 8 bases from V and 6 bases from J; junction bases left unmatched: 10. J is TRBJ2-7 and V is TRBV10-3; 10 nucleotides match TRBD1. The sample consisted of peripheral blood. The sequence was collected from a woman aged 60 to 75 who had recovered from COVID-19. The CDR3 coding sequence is TGTGCCATCGAGCCGGGACAGGGGCGCGGCGAGCAGTACTTC. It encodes CAIEPGQGRGEQYF.